This T cell receptor (beta chain) was profiled in a study of T-cell memory formation after mild COVID-19. As for this clonotype: Its target is not known.

One entry per CDR3 protein, called by TCRdb with MiXCR from the 5' RACE reads. The sample lists 170,000 or so distinct CDR3 sequences; over 20% were seen once. General study findings and limits: Pre-infection memory harbored some responding clones, suggesting cross-reactive memory joined.

This CDR3 region has 18 residues. The V and J ends lost 4 bases and 4 bases, in that order; junction bases with no gene match: 8. Germline CDR1 is SGDLS and CDR2 is YYNGEE. J is TRBJ2-2 and V is TRBV9, with TRBD2 matching 15 bases. The clonotype comes from an adult woman who had mild COVID-19 (a few samples of this study predate the infection). Cell type and time point are not known. The sequenced sample consisted of PBMCs or a T cell subset sorted from them (not recorded which). CDR3 sequence reads: CASSSARTSGRGTGELFF. CDR3 sequence (DNA): TGTGCCAGCAGCTCAGCGAGGACTAGCGGGAGGGGCACCGGGGAGCTGTTTTTT.